This T cell receptor beta chain was observed in a study of prognosis after radiotherapy for stage I lung cancer (dated by TCRdb to about 2021). Turning to the overall study: Approximately 19 stage I NSCLC patients were enrolled in Nanjing, China, between 2018 and January 2019. About 15 cases involved newly diagnosed primary stage I lung tumors, and several involved oligometastatic NSCLC subsequent to surgical resection of the primary tumor. Every patient was deemed medically inoperable, approximately eleven because of comorbidities and more than five because they refused surgery. The cohort comprised over ten men and several women with a median age of 74.5 years, ranging from roughly 53 to 84 years. Eleven to twelve patients had adenocarcinoma and six or seven had squamous cell carcinoma as the tumor histology. Using image-guided IMRT or VMAT, SBRT was delivered in 3 to 5 fractions at a biologically effective dose of at least 100 Gy. In every patient, SBRT was given without any concurrent therapy. After SBRT, distant metastases developed in about 20% of the 19 patients at a median of around 7 months, while the remaining 15 patients had no significant progression. Peripheral blood TCR beta repertoires were profiled in stage I NSCLC patients before and after stereotactic body radiotherapy, and the study then linked these repertoires to distant failure. The study took one blood sample before SBRT and one after SBRT from each of 20 or so patients and sequenced all 40 or so samples.

Study-level results and caveats: Unique TCR clone counts fell after SBRT (median 10,088 before versus about 7,100 after; Wilcoxon paired P=0.011). All reported P values were unadjusted for multiple comparisons. Post-SBRT Shannon entropy and its change from baseline were lower in patients who developed distant metastases; baseline Shannon entropy was not associated with metastases. TRBV and TRBJ usage frequencies reportedly varied with metastasis status, involving two V genes at baseline and several V and two J genes after SBRT. Whether the expanded TCR clones were tumor-specific was not determined. The study was limited by the small cohort and short follow-up, and independent validation of the study findings is required.

Two rounds of multiplex PCR were used to amplify the TCR beta CDR3 region from genomic DNA. In the first PCR round, primers specific to each TRBV and TRBJ gene were used, and the primer sequences were filed in Chinese patent CN105087789A. Universal primers were used in the second round of PCR. The Roche High Pure PCR Template Preparation Kit was used to extract genomic DNA from frozen PBMCs. Paired-end sequencing with 151 bp reads was performed on the libraries using an Illumina HiSeq 3000. Turning to the authors' computational methods: CutAdapt was used to discard raw reads that did not contain the multiplex PCR primer sequences. Using PEAR, the high-quality paired reads were merged into contigs. MiXCR assigned TRB V, D and J gene segments to each contig by aligning to reference sequences. CDR3 sequences were clustered by base quality and sequence similarity to remove sequencing errors. Diversity was calculated as Shannon entropy divided by the natural log of the number of productive TCR sequences. Clonality was computed as one minus the ratio of Shannon entropy to the natural log of the number of unique clonotypes. Using the Youden index from ROC curves, the researchers picked the repertoire-metric cut-offs for progression-free survival, and all analyses were carried out in R 3.5.3. TCRdb's own reprocessing of the public reads used fastp at Q25 and MiXCR and kept productive beta chains. Identical CDR3 protein sequences are pooled into one entry, listed with their most common genes and DNA. TCRdb's processing, not the authors', yielded these V and J calls. Recorded for this sample are about 15,000 distinct CDR3 sequences; 37% of them occurred a single time. Around two fifths of the sample comes from the top ten.

All patients had node-negative disease on CT and PET/CT, and none had a history of other malignancies or prior chemotherapy or radiotherapy. At each of two time points, around 6 milliliters of peripheral venous blood were collected into EDTA tubes. PBMCs were isolated by Ficoll-Paque Plus density-gradient centrifugation. Right after collection, samples were kept at -80 degrees C until analysis. Including the terminal cysteine and phenylalanine, the CDR3 comprises 15 residues. Only the CDR3 region is kept as DNA, spanning 45 bases read in frame from base 1. V lost 7 bases and J lost 5 bases; the stretch between them is 15 bases long. Comment on this clonotype: Its recognized antigen is unknown. No base-level quality is on record; no much larger clone is a single base apart.

The chain was built from TRBV12-3 or TRBV12-4 and TRBJ1-6; the D gene is not confidently resolved. The receptor's source is a donor at least 50 years old with non-small cell lung cancer. This sample comprised PBMCs, obtained before or after stereotactic body radiation therapy (not recorded which). The bases are TGTGCCAGCACCAACGGTAACCCGAATAATTCACCCCTCCACTTT. This codes for CASTNGNPNNSPLHF.